Shown below are 22 T cell receptor beta chains from a single sample sequenced in a study of T-cell memory formation after mild COVID-19. TCRdb re-analysed the 5' RACE reads in MiXCR, keeping a single row per CDR3 protein. The data hold roughly 100,000 distinct CDR3 sequences, with 9.5% to 15% observed a single time. Sample: PBMCs or a T cell subset sorted from them (not recorded which). The receptors shown here come from an adult woman who had mild COVID-19 (a few samples of this study predate the infection). Cell type and time point are not known.

The chain employs TRBV2 and TRBJ2-7; D gene uncertain. The V end was cut by 10 bases, the J end by 2 bases, with 15 bases between. Germline CDR1 reads SNHLY; CDR2 reads FYNNEI. This CDR3 has 13 amino acids. CDR3 region: CATSQSTTYEQYF. CDR3 DNA: TGTGCCACCTCACAGAGTACCACCTACGAGCAGTACTTC.

In this sample, this clonotype turned up a few times. J is TRBJ2-1 and V is TRBV24-1; D is perhaps TRBD1 or TRBD2 (5 bases each). The germline gives CDR1 KGHDR, CDR2 SFDVKD. The CDR3 covers 17 residues. The V gene lost 5 bases and the J gene lost 3 bases, with 19 bases spanning the gap. In DNA, the CDR3 is TGTGCCACCAGTGCCCCTCGAGGGTGGGGCGTCTACAATGAGCAGTTCTTC. It specifies CATSAPRGWGVYNEQFF.

The rearrangement joins TRBV7-9 to TRBJ2-3, with TRBD2 matching over 8 bases. V lost 6 bases and J lost 2; bases outside the gene matches: 7. This CDR3 spans 15 amino acids. Germline V gene data show CDR1 as SEHNR and CDR2 as FQNEAQ (reference sequence). The CDR3 loop reads CASSLSGTYTDTQYF. The CDR3, as DNA: TGTGCCAGCAGTCTTAGCGGGACCTACACAGATACGCAGTATTTT.

This clonotype was seen ten or more times. This chain links TRBV29-1 with TRBJ2-7; 12 bases fit TRBD2. CDR1 SQVTM and CDR2 ANQGSEA come from the germline V gene. The ends lost 5 bases at V and 5 bases at J; junction bases unmatched: 7. This CDR3 spans 14 amino acids. CDR3 in amino acids: CSVRLAGDSHEQYF. CDR3 nucleotide sequence: TGCAGCGTTCGACTAGCGGGAGATAGCCACGAGCAGTACTTC.

The chain carries TRBV29-1 and TRBJ1-2; possibly TRBD1 for D (6 bases). Germline CDR1 reads SQVTM; CDR2 reads ANQGSEA. CDR3 size: 16 residues. V shed 1 base and J shed 8 bases, with 23 bases lying between them. The CDR3 loop is CSVEATMAGGEGGYTF. The DNA for the CDR3 is TGCAGCGTTGAAGCGACCATGGCTGGGGGCGAAGGAGGCTACACCTTC.

This clonotype was recorded a few times. The chain carries TRBV20-1 and TRBJ2-7, with 10 positions matching TRBD1. CDR1 is DFQATT, CDR2 SNEGSKA, per germline (reference sequence). V lost 1 base and J lost 4; bases outside the gene matches: 13. The CDR3 covers 17 residues. This CDR3 is CSARVPTRQGARYEQYF. The CDR3 bases are TGCAGTGCTAGAGTGCCCACTCGACAGGGGGCGCGGTACGAGCAGTACTTC.

The chain is built from TRBV6-2 or TRBV6-3 and TRBJ2-4; D is undetermined. V gave up 3 bases and J gave up 0 bases, with 12 bases separating them. CDR3 length: 16 amino acids. Germline V gene sequence: CDR1 MNHEY, CDR2 SVGEGT. CDR3 loop: CASSYLVVGAKNIQYF. Written as DNA, the CDR3 is TGTGCCAGCAGTTATTTGGTGGTGGGAGCCAAAAACATTCAGTACTTC.

This clonotype was observed a handful of times. The rearrangement joins TRBV30 to TRBJ2-7, with TRBD2 matching 8 bases. J lost 6 bases, V lost 5 bases, and 6 bases had no gene match. The CDR3 contains 12 residues. CDR1 is GTSNPN, CDR2 SVGIG, per germline (reference sequence). CDR3 sequence: CAWGAAGGEQYF. Here the CDR3 DNA reads TGTGCCTGGGGGGCTGCGGGGGGCGAGCAGTACTTC. Combining the CDR3 with reference TRBV30 and TRBJ2-7 gives the whole variable domain SQTIHQWPATLVQPVGSPLSLECTVEGTSNPNLYWYRQAAGRGLQLLFYSVGIGQISSEVPQNLSASRPQDRQFILSSKKLLLSDSGFYLCAWGAAGGEQYFGPGTRLTVT.

The chain employs TRBV27 and TRBJ1-5, with 7 positions matching TRBD1. The J segment lost 5 bases and the V segment lost 6 bases, leaving 7 bases of the junction unmatched. In germline, CDR1 is MNHEY, CDR2 SMNVEV (reference sequence). The CDR3 loop spans 14 amino acids. This CDR3 is CASRNRGGDQPQHF. The CDR3 nucleotides are TGTGCCAGCAGGAACAGGGGAGGGGATCAGCCCCAGCATTTT.

V and J are TRBV15 and TRBJ2-3; maybe TRBD2 (5 bases). CDR3 length equals 16 residues. In germline, CDR1 is LNHNV, CDR2 YYDKDF (reference sequence). V lost 0 bases, J lost 1 base, and 11 bases lay in between. The CDR3 sequence is CATSRDRGLGTDTQYF. In nucleotides, the CDR3 is TGTGCCACCAGCAGAGATCGGGGATTAGGCACAGATACGCAGTATTTT.

The V gene is TRBV7-2, the J gene TRBJ1-2; 9 bases align to TRBD1. The germline V gene has CDR1 SGHTA and CDR2 FQGNSA. The CDR3 covers 15 residues. J gave up 6 bases and V 5 bases, and 10 bases lay outside the gene matches. CDR3 DNA: TGTGCCAGCAGCACCCGCCTGTGGACAGGGGATGGCTACACCTTC. Its protein is CASSTRLWTGDGYTF.

This clonotype was counted a few times. This chain uses TRBV12-5 with TRBJ2-5, with D possibly called TRBD1 or TRBD2 (5 bases each). Deletions cut 0 bases from V and 5 bases from J, with 7 bases between. The CDR3 runs to 13 residues. CDR1 and CDR2 from the germline V gene are LGHNT and FRNRAP. CDR3 loop: CASGLVGTETQYF. In DNA, the CDR3 is TGTGCTAGTGGTTTGGTCGGGACCGAGACCCAGTACTTC.

This clonotype was recorded many times. This chain joins TRBV24-1 and TRBJ2-1; 7 nucleotides agree with TRBD1. V dropped 7 bases and J dropped 7; count of bases not matched to a gene: 6. Germline assignment: CDR1 KGHDR and CDR2 SFDVKD. This CDR3 contains 13 residues. CDR3 in DNA: TGTGCCACCAGGGAGACAGGGATGAATGAGCAGTTCTTC. Its protein is CATRETGMNEQFF.

This clonotype was seen a handful of times. V is TRBV12-3 or TRBV12-4 and J is TRBJ2-7, with TRBD2 matching 8 bases. This CDR3 region has 13 residues. V was clipped by 4 bases and J by 4 bases; unmatched bases: 3. The CDR3 region is CASSSGLGYEQYF. The CDR3, as DNA: TGTGCCAGCAGTTCGGGACTAGGATACGAGCAGTACTTC.

The chain joins TRBV12-3 or TRBV12-4 to TRBJ1-5, with 7 bases fitting TRBD1. The CDR3 loop spans 15 amino acids. Trimming at V came to 6 bases and at J to 1 base, leaving 6 bases not matched to a gene. In DNA, the CDR3 is TGTGCCAGCAGGCGGGACAGCGGGAGCAATCAGCCCCAGCATTTT. It specifies CASRRDSGSNQPQHF.

There are a few counts of this clonotype. The chain uses TRBV11-3 and TRBJ1-1; D is undetermined. This CDR3 has 13 amino acids. Trimming pared 5 bases from V and 5 bases from J, leaving 12 bases between. From germline, CDR1 is SGHNT and CDR2 YENEEA. The CDR3 coding sequence is TGTGCCAGCAGCGAAGGGTCTGGAACTGAAGCTTTCTTT. This gives the protein CASSEGSGTEAFF.

This clonotype was seen more than once but under ten times. The chain carries TRBV4-1 and TRBJ2-1; D may be TRBD1 (6 bases). CDR1 MGHRA and CDR2 YSYEKL come from the germline V gene. Trimming removed 1 base at V and 3 bases at J, with 22 bases between. The length of the CDR3 is 19 residues. CDR3 nucleotide sequence: TGCGCCAGCAGCCAAGTATGGTCAGGGGATCGGCGGAACTACAATGAGCAGTTCTTC. Amino acid sequence: CASSQVWSGDRRNYNEQFF.

At least ten counts were recorded for this clonotype. J is TRBJ2-1 and V is TRBV20-1; D is tentatively TRBD1 or TRBD2 (6 bases each). Germline CDR1 reads DFQATT; CDR2 reads SNEGSKA (reference sequence). V lost 0 bases, J lost 8 bases, and 17 bases lay in between. The CDR3 is 15 residues long. The DNA for the CDR3 is TGCAGTGCTAGAGATTGGAGGGGGAGTGTCGATGAGCAGTTCTTC. Translating gives CSARDWRGSVDEQFF.

This clonotype was counted between two and nine times. In DNA form, the CDR3 reads TGTGCCAGCAGCCAGTTGATCCCCGGGATTAACTACGAGCAGTACTTC. It yields the protein CASSQLIPGINYEQYF. J is TRBJ2-7 and V is TRBV7-9; perhaps TRBD2 as D (5 bases). Trimming stripped 5 bases from V and 3 bases from J, with 20 bases between. Germline CDR1 and CDR2: SEHNR and FQNEAQ (reference sequence). The CDR3 has 16 amino acids.

This clonotype has just a few counts. V gene TRBV29-1 combines with J gene TRBJ1-2; D gene uncertain. Trimming left V 3 bases short and J 2 bases short, with 4 bases between. Germline lookup yields CDR1 SQVTM and CDR2 ANQGSEA. The CDR3 has 11 amino acids. CDR3 in amino acids: CSVELNYGYTF. The CDR3 region has the DNA TGCAGCGTTGAGCTGAACTATGGCTACACCTTC.

This clonotype was observed a handful of times. This chain links TRBV6-1 with TRBJ1-1, with 10 bases aligning to TRBD1. Germline CDR1 MNHNS, CDR2 SASEGT. This CDR3 has 12 amino acids. Trimming cost V 10 bases and J 5 bases; bases outside gene matches: 4. The chain's CDR3 is CAIGTGVTEAFF. The CDR3 DNA sequence: TGTGCCATCGGGACAGGGGTGACTGAAGCTTTCTTT.

CDR3 loop: CASSPTPGDWRRSEAFF. Here the CDR3 DNA reads TGTGCCAGCAGCCCCACCCCGGGCGATTGGAGGAGGTCTGAAGCTTTCTTT. This chain connects TRBV7-9 to TRBJ1-1; D not certain. Per the germline V gene, CDR1 is SEHNR and CDR2 is FQNEAQ (reference sequence). Trimming removed 5 bases from V and 6 bases from J, with 25 bases in between. CDR3 length equals 17 residues.